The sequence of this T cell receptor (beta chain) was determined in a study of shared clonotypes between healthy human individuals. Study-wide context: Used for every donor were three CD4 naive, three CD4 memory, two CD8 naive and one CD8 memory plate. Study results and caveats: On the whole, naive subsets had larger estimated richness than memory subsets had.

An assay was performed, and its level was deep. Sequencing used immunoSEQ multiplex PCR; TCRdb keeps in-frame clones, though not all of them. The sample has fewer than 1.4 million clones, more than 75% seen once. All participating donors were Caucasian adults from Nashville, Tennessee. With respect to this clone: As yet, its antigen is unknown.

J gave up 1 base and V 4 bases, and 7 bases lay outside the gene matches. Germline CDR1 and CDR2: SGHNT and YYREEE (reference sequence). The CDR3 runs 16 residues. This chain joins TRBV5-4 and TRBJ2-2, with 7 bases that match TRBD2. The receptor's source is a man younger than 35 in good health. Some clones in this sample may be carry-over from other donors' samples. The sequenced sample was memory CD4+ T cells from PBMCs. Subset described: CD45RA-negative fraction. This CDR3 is CASSGSAGLNTGELFF. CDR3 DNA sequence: TGTGCCAGCAGCGGATCAGCGGGGCTGAACACCGGGGAGCTGTTTTTT. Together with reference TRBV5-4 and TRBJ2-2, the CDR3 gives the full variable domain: ETGVTQSPTHLIKTRGQQVTLRCSSQSGHNTVSWYQQALGQGPQFIFQYYREEENGRGNFPPRFSGLQFPNYSSELNVNALELDDSALYLCASSGSAGLNTGELFFGEGSRLTVL.